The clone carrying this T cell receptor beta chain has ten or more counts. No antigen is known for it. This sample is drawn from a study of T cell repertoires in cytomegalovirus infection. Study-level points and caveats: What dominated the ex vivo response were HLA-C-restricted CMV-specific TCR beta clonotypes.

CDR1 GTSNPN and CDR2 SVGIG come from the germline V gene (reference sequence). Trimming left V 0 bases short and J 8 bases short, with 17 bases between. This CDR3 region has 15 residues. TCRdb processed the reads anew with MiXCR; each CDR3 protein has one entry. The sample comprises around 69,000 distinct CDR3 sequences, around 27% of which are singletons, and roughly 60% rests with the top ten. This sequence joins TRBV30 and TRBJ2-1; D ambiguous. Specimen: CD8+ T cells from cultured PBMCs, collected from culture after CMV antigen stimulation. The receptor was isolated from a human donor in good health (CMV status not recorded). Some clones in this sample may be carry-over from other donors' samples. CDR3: CAWSVQGGLGDEQFF. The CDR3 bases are TGTGCCTGGAGTGTACAAGGCGGCCTGGGCGATGAGCAGTTCTTC.